This section outlines one T cell receptor beta chain sequence together with its context. The data originate from a study of preoperative IRX-2 immunotherapy in early breast cancer. Repertoires were generated with immunoSEQ multiplex PCR, while TCRdb's copy carries only in-frame clones and drops some. The sample has approximately 28,000 clones, over 75% seen once. The sample's treatment: preoperative locoregional IRX-2 cytokine immunotherapy. Preoperative locoregional IRX-2 cytokine immunotherapy was tested in the phase Ib source study. Germline V CDR1 and CDR2: SGHDN, FVKESK. Trimming pared 3 bases from V and 0 bases from J, leaving 12 bases between. The CDR3 loop spans 16 amino acids.

The rearrangement links TRBV14 to TRBJ2-4, with D perhaps TRBD2 (5 bases). The source of this sequence is a human donor with breast cancer. The specimen was collected from a patient treated with IRX-2 immunotherapy. CDR3 residues: CASSQSGSLAKNIQYF. Here the CDR3 DNA reads TGTGCCAGCAGCCAGTCGGGATCCCTAGCCAAAAACATTCAGTACTTC.